This T cell receptor (beta chain) was profiled in a study of blood T cell repertoires in COVID-19. Looking at the study overall: Sample material is recorded as cDNA or gDNA derived from T cells, B-cell-depleted T cells, or PBMCs.

The assay was immunoSEQ multiplex PCR, and TCRdb's table has in-frame clones only and misses some. The sample has 70,000 to 85,000 clones; 80% to 90% are singletons. Germline V gene sequence: CDR1 SGHTA, CDR2 FQGNSA. After removal of 2 bases from V and 0 bases from J, the junction contained 2 bases not matched to a gene. This CDR3 comprises 15 residues. The specimen sequenced was peripheral blood. The V call is TRBV7-2, the J call TRBJ1-1; 8 positions agree with TRBD1. The TCR originated in a woman of 80 years or more with acute or convalescent COVID-19. For the CDR3, the DNA is TGTGCCAGCAGCTTACAGGGGGCCTTGAACACTGAAGCTTTCTTT. It translates to CASSLQGALNTEAFF.